A selection of T cell receptor beta chains follows, all from one sample in a study of Graves' ophthalmopathy and Graves' hyperthyroidism. Using its own MiXCR run on the multiplex PCR reads, TCRdb lists one record per CDR3 protein. The sample comprises under 800,000 distinct CDR3 sequences, about a fifth of which are singletons, and roughly 6.9% rests with the top ten. The sequenced material came from peripheral blood. The receptors stem from a woman under 30 with stable Graves' hyperthyroidism. Some clones in this sample may be carry-over from other donors' samples. Each CDR3 is given with its conserved first and last residue. The D gene is left open where the match is weak. The size field is filled for only some rows; it gives once, few, many or a size class.

J gene	clone size	D gene	V gene	CDR3 protein	CDR3 DNA
TRBJ2-7	few	TRBD1	TRBV2	CASTRDRGIYEQYF	TGTGCCAGCACCCGGGACAGGGGGATCTACGAGCAGTACTTC
TRBJ2-7	many	TRBD2	TRBV6-5	CASSSGLAGNEQYF	TGTGCCAGCAGTTCGGGACTAGCGGGAAACGAGCAGTACTTC
TRBJ1-2	.	.	TRBV6-1	CASTRNREYGYTF	TGTGCCAGCACCAGAAACAGGGAATATGGCTACACCTTC
TRBJ2-2	many	.	TRBV12-5	CASGPRGKGSGDGELFF	TGTGCTAGTGGTCCCCGTGGGAAAGGGTCGGGCGACGGGGAGCTGTTTTTT
TRBJ2-5	many	.	TRBV9	CASSVRSQETQYF	TGTGCCAGCAGCGTCCGAAGCCAAGAGACCCAGTACTTC
TRBJ2-2	many	.	TRBV20-1	CSANQRTDGELFF	TGCAGTGCTAACCAGAGGACGGACGGGGAGCTGTTTTTT
TRBJ2-7	.	TRBD1	TRBV28	CASSLKDRVLYEQYF	TGTGCCAGCAGTTTAAAGGACAGGGTTCTCTACGAGCAGTACTTC
TRBJ2-7	many	.	TRBV28	CASRNSENRVRSYEQYF	TGTGCCAGCAGAAATTCGGAGAACAGGGTTAGGTCCTACGAGCAGTACTTC
TRBJ1-1	many	TRBD1	TRBV20-1	CSATPGGATEAFF	TGCAGTGCTACTCCAGGGGGCGCGACTGAAGCTTTCTTT
TRBJ2-7	many	TRBD1	TRBV6-1	CASSTMTGVSYEQYF	TGTGCCAGCAGTACGATGACAGGGGTCTCCTACGAGCAGTACTTC
TRBJ2-5	many	TRBD1	TRBV12-3/TRBV12-4	CASPPGQGVLETQYF	TGTGCCAGCCCACCGGGACAGGGGGTTCTTGAGACCCAGTACTTC
TRBJ1-3	.	.	TRBV12-3/TRBV12-4	CASSRWTGNTIYF	TGTGCCAGCAGTCGCTGGACGGGAAACACCATATATTTT
TRBJ1-1	.	.	TRBV6-1	CASKEEGLGNTEAFF	TGTGCCAGCAAGGAGGAGGGGCTGGGGAACACTGAAGCTTTCTTT
TRBJ2-5	many	.	TRBV4-2	CASSLGLSPQETQYF	TGTGCCAGCAGCCTCGGACTCTCCCCACAAGAGACCCAGTACTTC
TRBJ2-4	.	.	TRBV19	CASRPTPWDIQYF	TGTGCCAGTAGGCCAACCCCCTGGGACATTCAGTACTTC
TRBJ2-7	.	TRBD1	TRBV29-1	CSVLSQGAGEQYF	TGCAGCGTCCTGTCCCAGGGGGCGGGCGAGCAGTACTTC
TRBJ2-7	many	.	TRBV15	CATSRVGGLGLGAYEQYF	TGTGCCACCAGCAGAGTTGGGGGGTTGGGGCTTGGGGCCTACGAGCAGTACTTC
TRBJ1-6	many	.	TRBV5-1	CASSLAPYGSNSPLHF	TGCGCCAGCAGCTTGGCCCCTTACGGTAGTAATTCACCCCTCCACTTT
TRBJ2-7	many	.	TRBV6-2/TRBV6-3	CASSYFYGSLNEQYF	TGTGCCAGCAGTTACTTTTATGGCTCCCTTAACGAGCAGTACTTC
TRBJ2-7	many	.	TRBV28	CASSQQESSYEQYF	TGTGCCAGCAGTCAACAGGAAAGCTCCTACGAGCAGTACTTC
TRBJ1-2	many	TRBD1	TRBV20-1	CSATFRQGVGGYTF	TGCAGTGCTACTTTCCGACAGGGTGTTGGTGGCTACACCTTC
TRBJ1-2	few	.	TRBV12-3/TRBV12-4	CASSLQSPHYGYTF	TGTGCCAGCAGTTTACAGTCCCCCCACTATGGCTACACCTTC
TRBJ1-2	.	.	TRBV6-1	CASSEDDGIYGYTF	TGTGCCAGCAGTGAGGACGACGGAATCTATGGCTACACCTTC
TRBJ1-6	few	.	TRBV20-1	CSARVPTGINSPLHF	TGCAGTGCTAGAGTCCCCACTGGTATTAATTCACCCCTCCACTTT
TRBJ2-5	many	TRBD1	TRBV2	CASSGTGQETQYF	TGTGCCAGCAGCGGGACAGGACAAGAGACCCAGTACTTC
TRBJ2-5	many	.	TRBV20-1	CSASPWGVEETQYF	TGCAGTGCTAGTCCGTGGGGGGTTGAAGAGACCCAGTACTTC
TRBJ2-1	.	.	TRBV7-3	CASSLEGSYEQFF	TGTGCCAGCAGCTTAGAGGGTAGCTATGAGCAGTTCTTC
TRBJ2-5	many	TRBD2	TRBV20-1	CSAREELAGGPQETQYF	TGCAGTGCTAGAGAGGAACTAGCGGGGGGCCCGCAAGAGACCCAGTACTTC
TRBJ2-7	.	TRBD1	TRBV27	CASSSNRGRSYEQYF	TGTGCCAGCAGTTCCAACAGGGGTCGTTCCTACGAGCAGTACTTC
TRBJ2-7	many	TRBD2	TRBV20-1	CSARVPPASGRFYEQYF	TGCAGTGCTAGAGTTCCCCCTGCTAGCGGGAGATTTTACGAGCAGTACTTC
TRBJ2-7	few	TRBD2	TRBV20-1	CSARNGLAGAYEQYF	TGCAGTGCTAGGAACGGACTAGCGGGTGCTTACGAGCAGTACTTC
TRBJ2-6	many	.	TRBV20-1	CSATAGGPSGANVLTF	TGCAGTGCCACGGCAGGGGGGCCCTCTGGGGCCAACGTCCTGACTTTC
TRBJ2-5	many	.	TRBV30	CAWSAQATETQYF	TGTGCCTGGAGCGCCCAGGCTACCGAGACCCAGTACTTC
TRBJ1-2	many	.	TRBV3-1	CASSRQTSGYTF	TGTGCCAGCAGCCGACAGACATCTGGCTACACCTTC
TRBJ1-1	many	.	TRBV5-1	CASSFFGDVNTEAFF	TGCGCCAGCAGCTTCTTCGGGGATGTGAACACTGAAGCTTTCTTT
TRBJ2-5	.	.	TRBV6-5	CASSYFGPGQGETQYF	TGTGCCAGCAGTTACTTCGGACCAGGGCAGGGTGAGACCCAGTACTTC
TRBJ2-5	many	.	TRBV7-2	CASSLALGETQYF	TGTGCCAGCAGCTTAGCCCTAGGGGAGACCCAGTACTTC
TRBJ1-1	once	TRBD1	TRBV20-1	CSARDEGGLNTEAFF	TGCAGTGCTAGAGATGAAGGGGGCCTGAACACTGAAGCTTTCTTT
TRBJ2-7	.	.	TRBV6-1	CASRDRTHSYEQYF	TGTGCCAGCAGAGACAGGACCCACTCCTACGAGCAGTACTTC
TRBJ1-5	.	.	TRBV19	CASSILNQPQHF	TGTGCCAGTAGTATTCTCAATCAGCCCCAGCATTTT
TRBJ1-2	many	.	TRBV20-1	CSAPSAGTPNPSYGYTF	TGCAGTGCCCCATCCGCCGGGACACCAAACCCGTCTTATGGCTACACCTTC
TRBJ1-1	many	TRBD1	TRBV2	CASSVGGQGSMNTEAFF	TGTGCCAGCAGTGTTGGGGGACAGGGTTCTATGAACACTGAAGCTTTCTTT
TRBJ2-4	many	.	TRBV9	CASSVYGGTKNIQYF	TGTGCCAGCAGCGTTTACGGGGGTACCAAAAACATTCAGTACTTC
TRBJ1-5	.	.	TRBV2	CASSASPPQPQHF	TGTGCCAGCAGCGCCTCACCCCCTCAGCCCCAGCATTTT
TRBJ2-7	many	.	TRBV4-1	CASSQEWLGREQYF	TGCGCCAGCAGCCAAGAATGGCTGGGTCGCGAGCAGTACTTC
TRBJ2-7	once	TRBD2	TRBV20-1	CSARPRTSGSYEQYF	TGCAGTGCTAGGCCGCGGACTAGCGGCTCCTACGAGCAGTACTTC
TRBJ2-7	few	.	TRBV6-5	CASSYLGGDDQYF	TGTGCCAGCAGTTACTTAGGAGGGGACGATCAGTACTTC
TRBJ2-7	many	.	TRBV6-1	CASSLTGFHEQYF	TGTGCCAGCAGTCTAACAGGGTTTCACGAGCAGTACTTC
TRBJ1-3	many	.	TRBV2	CASGVTGSGNTIYF	TGTGCCAGCGGGGTGACAGGCTCTGGAAACACCATATATTTT
TRBJ2-7	once	TRBD1	TRBV7-3	CASSATPGTAYEQYF	TGTGCCAGCAGCGCCACGCCTGGGACAGCGTACGAGCAGTACTTC
TRBJ2-7	few	TRBD1	TRBV6-1	CASSGNRDRNSYEQYF	TGTGCCAGCAGCGGAAACCGGGACAGAAACTCCTACGAGCAGTACTTC
TRBJ2-7	few	TRBD2	TRBV3-1	CASSQAGLALGEQYF	TGTGCCAGCAGCCAAGCGGGACTAGCGTTGGGGGAGCAGTACTTC
TRBJ2-2	many	.	TRBV2	CASGQFTGELFF	TGTGCCAGCGGACAGTTCACCGGGGAGCTGTTTTTT
TRBJ2-7	.	.	TRBV12-3/TRBV12-4	CASGEGIDEQYF	TGTGCCAGCGGGGAAGGGATCGACGAGCAGTACTTC
TRBJ1-1	few	.	TRBV4-2	CASSQDGIYSANTEAFF	TGTGCCAGCAGCCAAGATGGCATTTACTCGGCAAACACTGAAGCTTTCTTT